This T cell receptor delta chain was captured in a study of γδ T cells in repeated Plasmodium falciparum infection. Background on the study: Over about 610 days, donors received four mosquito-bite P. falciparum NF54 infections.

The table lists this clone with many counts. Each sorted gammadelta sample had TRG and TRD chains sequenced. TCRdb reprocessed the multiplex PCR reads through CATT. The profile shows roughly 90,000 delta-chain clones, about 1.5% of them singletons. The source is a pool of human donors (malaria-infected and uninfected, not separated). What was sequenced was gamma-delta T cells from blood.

The CDR3 here is CALGASSLYPLMTLTAQLFF. CDR3 in DNA: TGTGCTCTTGGGGCGTCTTCCTTATACCCCCTAATGACTTTGACAGCACAACTCTTCTTT. The rearrangement uses TRDV1 and TRDJ2; D might be TRDD2 (6 bases). CDR3 length: 20 amino acids. The V gene's germline CDR1 is TSWWSYY and CDR2 QGS. Between the trimmed V and J ends, which lost 4 bases and 0 bases, there was a span of 24 bases.